The 3 T cell receptor beta chains below all came from one sample that was sequenced in a study of CD4 and CD8 cells across lung adenocarcinoma regions. TCRdb passed the PCR reads through MiXCR, listing each CDR3 protein once. The sample lists about 23,000 distinct CDR3 sequences; roughly half were seen once. Sequencing was performed on CD4+ T cells from the center of a lung tumor. The receptor set was obtained from a male donor with lung adenocarcinoma. The CD4 and CD8 labels of this study may be unreliable.

Relative to its sample, this clonotype is large. V and J are TRBV27 and TRBJ2-1, with TRBD2 matching 10 bases. This CDR3 comprises 12 residues. The ends lost 5 bases at V and 10 bases at J; junction bases unmatched: 2. Germline CDR1 is MNHEY and CDR2 is SMNVEV (reference sequence). The CDR3 nucleotides read TGTGCCAGCAGTAAACTAGCGGGGGAGCAGTTCTTC. The encoded protein is CASSKLAGEQFF.

The chain uses TRBV9 and TRBJ2-5; the D is unclear. The DNA end lines up better with TRBJ2-7; the J call may be wrong. Germline V gene data show CDR1 as SGDLS and CDR2 as YYNGEE. The CDR3 sequence is 10 residues long. The CDR3 DNA reads as TGTGCCAGTTGCCTCTACGAGCAGTACTTC. It is translated as CASCLYEQYF.

The chain uses TRBV6-1 and TRBJ2-3; either TRBD1 or TRBD2 may fit D (5 bases each). The CDR3 is made up of 16 amino acids. The germline V and J ends were trimmed by 6 bases and 4 bases, with 20 bases remaining between them. The germline CDR1 and CDR2 sequences are MNHNS and SASEGT. This CDR3 is CASRVLGDGDADTQYF. The DNA for the CDR3 is TGTGCCAGCAGGGTCCTCGGGGATGGGGACGCAGATACGCAGTATTTT.